The 19 T cell receptor beta chains below all came from one sample that was sequenced in a study of beta chain features in type 1 diabetes. General study points: All four CD4+ subsets from Type 1 diabetes patients carried moderately but significantly shorter TCRB CDR3s.

Sequenced material consisted of expressed TCRB transcripts (all of the isolated RNA was reverse transcribed). TCRdb's table, derived via immunoSEQ multiplex PCR, lists solely in-frame clones and lacks some. The sample consists of about 270,000 clones, 14% of them appearing once. Their recognized antigens are unknown. The sequenced sample consisted of naive CD4+ T cells from blood. The receptors originated from a man between 25 and 39 years old with type 1 diabetes.

This clone was counted between two and nine times. The V gene is TRBV29-1, the J gene TRBJ1-1, with D perhaps matching TRBD1 (5 bases). Germline lookup yields CDR1 SQVTM and CDR2 ANQGSEA. This CDR3 region has 13 residues. The V end was cut by 8 bases, the J end by 7 bases, with 20 bases between. The CDR3 DNA reads TGCAGCATAGAAGACAGTCTTCAGGGTGAAGCTTTCTTT. Its translation: CSIEDSLQGEAFF.

This clone was observed a handful of times. J is TRBJ1-2 and V is TRBV28; 7 bases agree with TRBD1. CDR1 is MDHEN, CDR2 SYDVKM, per germline. Trimming at V came to 1 base and at J to 6 bases, leaving 8 bases not matched to a gene. This CDR3 comprises 15 residues. The chain's CDR3 is CASSLFYRGDDGYTF. The CDR3 DNA reads as TGTGCCAGCAGTTTATTTTACAGGGGAGACGATGGCTACACCTTC.

The rearrangement joins TRBV30 to TRBJ1-3; possible D gene TRBD1, 6 bases. The CDR3 sequence is 15 residues long. Trimming removed 4 bases from V and 0 bases from J, with 13 bases in between. Germline V gene data show CDR1 as GTSNPN and CDR2 as SVGIG (reference sequence). The CDR3 bases are TGTGCCTGGATAGGTACAGGGTTCTCTGGAAACACCATATATTTT. Protein sequence: CAWIGTGFSGNTIYF.

The rearrangement uses TRBV27 and TRBJ2-2; D unclear. The CDR3 totals 13 residues. Germline assignment: CDR1 MNHEY and CDR2 SMNVEV (reference sequence). Trimming cost V 3 bases and J 7 bases, with 9 bases left between them. The CDR3 bases are TGTGCCAGCAGTTTGGGCCTTTACGGGGAGCTGTTTTTT. The encoded protein is CASSLGLYGELFF.

This chain links TRBV7-9 with TRBJ2-7, with D tentatively TRBD2 (7 bases). V shed 6 bases and J shed 1 base, with 13 bases lying between them. CDR1 and CDR2 from the germline V gene are SEHNR and FQNEAQ (reference sequence). This CDR3 has 14 residues. CDR3 residues: CASRPAGASYEQYF. The CDR3 region has the DNA TGTGCCAGCAGACCTGCGGGGGCATCCTACGAGCAGTACTTC. Together with reference TRBV7-9 and TRBJ2-7, the CDR3 gives the full variable domain: DTGVSQNPRHKITKRGQNVTFRCDPISEHNRLYWYRQTLGQGPEFLTYFQNEAQLEKSRLLSDRFSAERPKGSFSTLEIQRTEQGDSAMYLCASRPAGASYEQYFGPGTRLTVT.

This clone was detected only a few times. The rearrangement joins TRBV30 to TRBJ1-4; D unresolved. CDR1 is GTSNPN and CDR2 is SVGIG in the germline V gene (reference sequence). The V and J ends lost 4 bases and 7 bases respectively, with 10 bases between them. This CDR3 region has 12 residues. In DNA form, the CDR3 reads TGTGCCTGGATAGAGAGTACTGAAAAACTGTTTTTT. Protein: CAWIESTEKLFF.

This chain connects TRBV29-1 to TRBJ1-1, with a weak D call TRBD1 (5 bases). Germline V gene data show CDR1 as SQVTM and CDR2 as ANQGSEA. The V gene lost 4 bases and the J gene lost 0 bases, with 9 bases spanning the gap. This CDR3 spans 13 amino acids. In DNA form, the CDR3 reads TGCAGCGTTGTCAAGGACATGAACACTGAAGCTTTCTTT. Translated: CSVVKDMNTEAFF.

This clone came up a few times. The V call is TRBV11-2, the J call TRBJ2-1, with TRBD1 matching 8 bases. The junction had 6 bases not matched to a gene; V was cut back by 4 bases and J by 4 bases. Germline loops: CDR1 SGHAT, CDR2 FQNNGV. The length of the CDR3 is 15 residues. Written as DNA, the CDR3 is TGTGCCAGCAGCTCCCCCGGACAGGGATACAATGAGCAGTTCTTC. It codes for CASSSPGQGYNEQFF.

The chain joins TRBV18 to TRBJ2-1; D might be TRBD1 (5 bases). With 2 bases removed from V and 4 bases from J, the gap between germline ends came to 12 bases. Germline loops: CDR1 KGHSH, CDR2 LQKENI. There are 15 residues in the CDR3. For the CDR3, the DNA is TGTGCCAGCTCACCAGTGGGGCAGGAATACAATGAGCAGTTCTTC. It translates to CASSPVGQEYNEQFF.

This clone was counted between two and nine times. The rearrangement uses TRBV7-2 and TRBJ2-7; tentatively, D is TRBD2 (5 bases). Germline V gene lookup returns CDR1 SGHTA and CDR2 FQGNSA. Deletions cut 4 bases from V and 3 bases from J, with 10 bases between. The CDR3 has 13 amino acids. The CDR3: CASSSGLLYEQYF. As DNA, the CDR3 is TGTGCCAGCAGCTCAGGACTTCTCTACGAGCAGTACTTC. The whole variable domain, filled in from reference TRBV7-2 and TRBJ2-7, reads GAGVSQSPSNKVTEKGKDVELRCDPISGHTALYWYRQSLGQGLEFLIYFQGNSAPDKSGLPSDRFSAERTGGSVSTLTIQRTQQEDSAVYLCASSSGLLYEQYFGPGTRLTVT.

Only a few counts were recorded for this clone. The rearrangement uses TRBV6-5 and TRBJ2-7; tentative D call: TRBD1 (6 bases). CDR3 size: 14 residues. CDR1 and CDR2 (germline): MNHEY, SVGAGI. Trimming stripped 5 bases from V and 3 bases from J, with 14 bases between. CDR3 region: CASSRQTGFYEQYF. DNA of the CDR3: TGTGCCAGCAGTCGACAGACAGGCTTCTACGAGCAGTACTTC.

The rearrangement links TRBV29-1 to TRBJ2-7, with 7 bases lining up with TRBD1. The J segment lost 2 bases and the V segment lost 3 bases, leaving 4 bases of the junction unmatched. Germline CDR1 and CDR2: SQVTM and ANQGSEA. The CDR3 runs 13 residues. CDR3 protein: CSVEGRGTYEQYF. CDR3 coding DNA: TGCAGCGTTGAGGGCAGGGGGACCTACGAGCAGTACTTC.

The chain uses TRBV5-1 and TRBJ2-7; TRBD1 aligns across 10 bases. The CDR3 is 16 residues long. Unmatched junction bases numbered 7, after V lost 4 bases and J lost 0 bases. In germline, CDR1 is SGHRS, CDR2 YFSETQ. The CDR3 loop is CASSGGTGESSYEQYF. The CDR3 bases are TGCGCCAGCAGCGGAGGGACAGGGGAAAGCTCCTACGAGCAGTACTTC.

Only a few counts were recorded for this clone. The CDR3 protein is CASSVVGQSTNVLTF. In DNA, the CDR3 is TGTGCCAGCAGTGTTGTGGGACAGTCTACCAACGTCCTGACTTTC. This chain joins TRBV2 and TRBJ2-6, with 7 bases fitting TRBD1. The CDR3 is 15 amino acids. The V segment lost 4 bases and the J segment 8 bases; nucleotides outside the gene matches: 8. CDR1 SNHLY and CDR2 FYNNEI come from the germline V gene.

This clone has just a few counts. The chain uses TRBV29-1 and TRBJ2-1; perhaps TRBD1 as D (6 bases). The CDR3 is 16 amino acids. V shed 1 base and J shed 4 bases, with 17 bases lying between them. Germline-derived CDR1 and CDR2 are SQVTM and ANQGSEA. The CDR3 protein is CSVEGHQGLGYNEQFF. CDR3 DNA sequence: TGCAGCGTTGAAGGCCATCAGGGGTTGGGGTACAATGAGCAGTTCTTC.

The chain recombines TRBV11-1 with TRBJ2-7, with D perhaps matching TRBD2 (6 bases). The V end lost 5 bases, the J end lost 2 bases, and 16 bases lay between the germline ends. Germline lookup yields CDR1 SGHAT and CDR2 FQDESV (reference sequence). The CDR3 consists of 15 residues. DNA for the CDR3: TGTGCCAGCAGCCCTGCCGGGACTCCTACCTACGAGCAGTACTTC. The encoded protein is CASSPAGTPTYEQYF.

The J gene is TRBJ2-3, the V gene TRBV7-9, with TRBD2 matching over 7 bases. The germline V gene encodes CDR1 SEHNR and CDR2 FQNEAQ (reference sequence). The CDR3 consists of 15 residues. V was clipped by 3 bases and J by 4 bases; unmatched bases: 7. CDR3 nucleotides: TGTGCCAGCAGCTTTTTCGCGGGAGCCCCAGATACGCAGTATTTT. This encodes CASSFFAGAPDTQYF.

This chain joins TRBV30 and TRBJ2-5, with TRBD2 as a possible D gene (6 bases). TRBJ2-7 matches the DNA end more closely, so the J call is doubtful. The length of the CDR3 is 13 residues. Germline loops: CDR1 GTSNPN, CDR2 SVGIG (reference sequence). CDR3 region: CAWSLGGNYEQYF. In DNA form, the CDR3 reads TGTGCCTGGAGTTTGGGGGGAAACTACGAGCAGTACTTC.

This sequence joins TRBV18 and TRBJ2-5; 9 nucleotides line up with TRBD2. Germline V gene lookup returns CDR1 KGHSH and CDR2 LQKENI. The CDR3 length is 20 residues. The V and J ends lost 5 bases and 7 bases, in that order; junction bases with no gene match: 26. CDR3 amino acids: CASSTVAMTQVITAGGTQYF. CDR3 coding DNA: TGTGCCAGCTCAACGGTCGCCATGACCCAGGTTATCACAGCGGGAGGGACCCAGTACTTC.